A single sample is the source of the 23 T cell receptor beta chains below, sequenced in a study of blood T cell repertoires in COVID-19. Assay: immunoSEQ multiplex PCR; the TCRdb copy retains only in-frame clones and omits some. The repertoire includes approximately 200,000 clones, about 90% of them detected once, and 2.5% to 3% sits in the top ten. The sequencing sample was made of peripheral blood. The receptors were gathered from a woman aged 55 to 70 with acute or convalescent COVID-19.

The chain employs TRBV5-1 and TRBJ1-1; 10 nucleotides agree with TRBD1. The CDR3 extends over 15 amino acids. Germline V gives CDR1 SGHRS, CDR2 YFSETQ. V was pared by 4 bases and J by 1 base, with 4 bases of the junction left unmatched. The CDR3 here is CASSGGTGANTEAFF. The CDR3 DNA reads TGCGCCAGCAGCGGGGGGACAGGGGCGAACACTGAAGCTTTCTTT.

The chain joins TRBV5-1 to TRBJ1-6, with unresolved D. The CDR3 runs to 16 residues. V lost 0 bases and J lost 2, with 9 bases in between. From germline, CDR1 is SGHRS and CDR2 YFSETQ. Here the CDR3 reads CASSLAPVAYNSPLHF. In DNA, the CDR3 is TGCGCCAGCAGCTTGGCCCCGGTAGCCTATAATTCACCCCTCCACTTT.

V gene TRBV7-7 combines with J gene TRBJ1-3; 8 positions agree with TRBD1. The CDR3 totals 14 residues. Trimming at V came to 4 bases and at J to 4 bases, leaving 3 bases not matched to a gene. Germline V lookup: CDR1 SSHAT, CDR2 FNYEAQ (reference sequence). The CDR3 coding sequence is TGTGCCAGCAGCTCGACAGGGGAGGGAAACACCATATATTTT. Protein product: CASSSTGEGNTIYF.

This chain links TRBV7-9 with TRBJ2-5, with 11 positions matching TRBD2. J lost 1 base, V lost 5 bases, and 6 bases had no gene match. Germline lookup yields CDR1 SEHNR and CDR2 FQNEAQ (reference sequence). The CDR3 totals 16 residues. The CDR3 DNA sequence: TGTGCCAGCAGCGTTCTAGCGGGGGGACGCCAAGAGACCCAGTACTTC. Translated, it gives CASSVLAGGRQETQYF. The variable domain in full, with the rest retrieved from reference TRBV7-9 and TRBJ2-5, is DTGVSQNPRHKITKRGQNVTFRCDPISEHNRLYWYRQTLGQGPEFLTYFQNEAQLEKSRLLSDRFSAERPKGSFSTLEIQRTEQGDSAMYLCASSVLAGGRQETQYFGPGTRLLVL.

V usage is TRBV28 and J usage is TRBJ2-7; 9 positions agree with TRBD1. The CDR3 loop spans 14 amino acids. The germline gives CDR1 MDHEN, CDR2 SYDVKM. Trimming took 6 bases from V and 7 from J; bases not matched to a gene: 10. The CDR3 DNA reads TGTGCCAGCAGGGGGACAGGGTGGGCGAAGGAGCAGTACTTC. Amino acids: CASRGTGWAKEQYF. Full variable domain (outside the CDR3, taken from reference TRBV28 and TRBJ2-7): DVKVTQSSRYLVKRTGEKVFLECVQDMDHENMFWYRQDPGLGLRLIYFSYDVKMKEKGDIPEGYSVSREKKERFSLILESASTNQTSMYLCASRGTGWAKEQYFGPGTRLTVT.

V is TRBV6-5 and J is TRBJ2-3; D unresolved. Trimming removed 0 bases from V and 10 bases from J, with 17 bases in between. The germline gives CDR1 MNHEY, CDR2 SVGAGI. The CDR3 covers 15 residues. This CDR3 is CASSYSFVWAGSQYF. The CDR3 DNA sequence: TGTGCCAGCAGTTACTCCTTCGTGTGGGCTGGATCGCAGTATTTT.

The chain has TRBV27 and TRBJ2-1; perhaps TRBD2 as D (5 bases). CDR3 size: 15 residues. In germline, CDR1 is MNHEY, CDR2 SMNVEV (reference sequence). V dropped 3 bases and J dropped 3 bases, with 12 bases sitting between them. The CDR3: CASSFRGVGYNEQFF. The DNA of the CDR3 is TGTGCCAGCAGTTTCCGGGGAGTGGGCTACAATGAGCAGTTCTTC.

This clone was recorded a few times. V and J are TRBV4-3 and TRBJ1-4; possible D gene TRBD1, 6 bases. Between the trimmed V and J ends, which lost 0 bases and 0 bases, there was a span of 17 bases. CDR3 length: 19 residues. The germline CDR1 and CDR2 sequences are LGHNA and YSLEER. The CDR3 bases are TGCGCCAGCAGCCAAGATCTATTGGACAGCACCTCAACTAATGAAAAACTGTTTTTT. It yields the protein CASSQDLLDSTSTNEKLFF.

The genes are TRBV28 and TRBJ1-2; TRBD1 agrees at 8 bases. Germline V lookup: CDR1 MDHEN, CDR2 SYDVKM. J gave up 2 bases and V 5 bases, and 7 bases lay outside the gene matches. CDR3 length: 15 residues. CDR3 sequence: CASSRQGAKNYGYTF. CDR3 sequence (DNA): TGTGCCAGCAGTCGCCAGGGGGCAAAGAACTATGGCTACACCTTC.

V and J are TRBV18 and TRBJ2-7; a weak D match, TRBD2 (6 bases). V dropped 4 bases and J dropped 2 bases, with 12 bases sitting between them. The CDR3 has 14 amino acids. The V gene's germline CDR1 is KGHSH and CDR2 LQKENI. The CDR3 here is CASSLAPGAYEQYF. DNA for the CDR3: TGTGCCAGCTCACTTGCACCGGGGGCCTACGAGCAGTACTTC.

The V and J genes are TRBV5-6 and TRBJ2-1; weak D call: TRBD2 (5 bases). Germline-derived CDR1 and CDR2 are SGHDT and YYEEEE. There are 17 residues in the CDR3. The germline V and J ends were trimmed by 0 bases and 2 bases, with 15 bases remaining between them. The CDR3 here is CASSLGGSPRPYNEQFF. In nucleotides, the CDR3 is TGTGCCAGCAGCTTGGGAGGGTCCCCGAGGCCCTACAATGAGCAGTTCTTC.

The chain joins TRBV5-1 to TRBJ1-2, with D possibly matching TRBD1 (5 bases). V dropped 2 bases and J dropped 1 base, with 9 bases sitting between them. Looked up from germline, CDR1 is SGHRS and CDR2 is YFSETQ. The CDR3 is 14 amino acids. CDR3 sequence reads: CASSFLGLNYGYTF. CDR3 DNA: TGCGCCAGCAGCTTTTTGGGGCTTAACTATGGCTACACCTTC.

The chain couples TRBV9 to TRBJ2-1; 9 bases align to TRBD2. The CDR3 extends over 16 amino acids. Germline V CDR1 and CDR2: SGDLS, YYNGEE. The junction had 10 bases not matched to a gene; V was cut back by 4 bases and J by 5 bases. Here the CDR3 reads CASSPEVAGGNNEQFF. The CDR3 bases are TGTGCCAGCAGCCCAGAGGTGGCGGGGGGGAACAATGAGCAGTTCTTC.

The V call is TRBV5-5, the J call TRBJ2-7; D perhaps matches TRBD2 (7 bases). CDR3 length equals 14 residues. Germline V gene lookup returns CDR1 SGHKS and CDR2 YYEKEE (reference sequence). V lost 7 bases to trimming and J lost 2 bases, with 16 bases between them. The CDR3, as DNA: TGTGCCAGCGAAAAAGGGAGGGGGGCCTACGAGCAGTACTTC. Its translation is CASEKGRGAYEQYF.

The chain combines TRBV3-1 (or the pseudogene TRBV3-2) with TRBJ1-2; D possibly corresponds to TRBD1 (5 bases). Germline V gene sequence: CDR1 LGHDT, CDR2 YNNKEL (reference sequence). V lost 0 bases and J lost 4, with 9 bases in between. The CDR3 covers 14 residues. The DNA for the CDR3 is TGTGCCAGCAGCCAAGAGGGGGGTGTCTATGGCTACACCTTC. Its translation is CASSQEGGVYGYTF.

This CDR3 is CASSYSRGITEAFF. For the CDR3, the DNA is TGTGCCAGCAGTTACTCGAGGGGGATCACTGAAGCTTTCTTT. V and J are TRBV6-5 and TRBJ1-1; D is possibly TRBD1 (6 bases). Between the trimmed V and J ends, which lost 0 bases and 4 bases, there was a span of 9 bases. This CDR3 contains 14 residues. CDR1 MNHEY and CDR2 SVGAGI come from the germline V gene.

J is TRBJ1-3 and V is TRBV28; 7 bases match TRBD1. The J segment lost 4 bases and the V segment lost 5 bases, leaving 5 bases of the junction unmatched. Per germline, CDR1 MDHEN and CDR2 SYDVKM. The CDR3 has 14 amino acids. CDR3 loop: CASSRQGAGNTIYF. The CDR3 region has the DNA TGTGCCAGCAGTCGACAGGGCGCCGGAAACACCATATATTTT.

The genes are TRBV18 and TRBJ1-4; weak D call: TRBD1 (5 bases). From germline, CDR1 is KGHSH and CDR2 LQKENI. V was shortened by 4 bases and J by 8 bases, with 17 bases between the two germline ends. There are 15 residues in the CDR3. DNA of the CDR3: TGTGCCAGCTCACGCGTGCAGGGTTATGAAGAAAAACTGTTTTTT. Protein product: CASSRVQGYEEKLFF.

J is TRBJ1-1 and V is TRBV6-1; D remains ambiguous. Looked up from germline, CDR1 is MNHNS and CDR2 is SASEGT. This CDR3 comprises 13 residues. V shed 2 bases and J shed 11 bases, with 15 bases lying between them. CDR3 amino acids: CASSESGGPLAFF. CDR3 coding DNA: TGTGCCAGCAGTGAATCCGGAGGACCCCTGGCTTTCTTT.

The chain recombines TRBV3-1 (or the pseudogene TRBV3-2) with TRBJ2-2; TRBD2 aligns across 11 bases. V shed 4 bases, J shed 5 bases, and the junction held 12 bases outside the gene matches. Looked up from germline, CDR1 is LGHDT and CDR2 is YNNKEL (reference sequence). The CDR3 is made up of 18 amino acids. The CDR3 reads CASSRNPLAGVRTGELFF. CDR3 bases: TGTGCCAGCAGCCGAAACCCACTAGCGGGAGTAAGAACCGGGGAGCTGTTTTTT.

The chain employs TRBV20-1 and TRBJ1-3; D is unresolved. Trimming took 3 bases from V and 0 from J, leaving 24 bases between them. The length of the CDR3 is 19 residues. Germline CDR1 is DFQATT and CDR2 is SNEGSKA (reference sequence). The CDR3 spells CSASPKHPERGLSGNTIYF. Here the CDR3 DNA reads TGCAGTGCTAGTCCGAAGCACCCCGAGCGCGGCCTCTCTGGAAACACCATATATTTT.

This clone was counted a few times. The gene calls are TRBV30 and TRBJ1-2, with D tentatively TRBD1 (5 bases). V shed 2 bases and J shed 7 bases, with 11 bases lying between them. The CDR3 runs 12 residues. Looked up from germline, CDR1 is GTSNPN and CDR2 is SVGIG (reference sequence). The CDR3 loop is CAWSPYGGGYTF. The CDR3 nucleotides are TGTGCCTGGAGTCCATACGGGGGTGGCTACACCTTC.

The CDR3 DNA is TGTGCCAGCAGACAACGACAGGCCTACCAAGAGACCCAGTACTTC. It encodes CASRQRQAYQETQYF. The chain combines TRBV4-2 with TRBJ2-5, with a tentative D call TRBD1 (6 bases). Between the trimmed V and J ends, which lost 6 bases and 0 bases, there was a span of 14 bases. Germline V lookup: CDR1 LGHNA, CDR2 YNFKEQ. The length of the CDR3 is 15 residues.